This T cell receptor (beta chain) derives from a study of blood T cells in healthy people across ages. Together with a sample-barcoded 5' primer, a J-beta primer mix was included in a second PCR lasting about 7 to 11 cycles. Each CDR3 protein gets one entry after TCRdb re-called the 5' RACE reads with MiXCR. The sample holds some 1.5 million distinct CDR3 sequences, roughly 27% seen once. Healthy Caucasian individuals from Russia aged about 6 to 95 were enrolled as donors. PBMCs numbering at least 7 million were isolated per sample. The sequencing input was blood. The receptor was derived from a woman younger than 45 in good health.

This CDR3 reads CASSRSGLGSEQYF. The CDR3 nucleotides are TGTGCCAGCTCACGATCGGGACTAGGATCCGAGCAGTACTTC. The J gene is TRBJ2-4, the V gene TRBV18, with 8 positions matching TRBD2. Gene TRBJ2-7 matches the end of the DNA better, so the J call may be wrong. The CDR3 runs to 14 residues. Germline loops: CDR1 KGHSH, CDR2 LQKENI.